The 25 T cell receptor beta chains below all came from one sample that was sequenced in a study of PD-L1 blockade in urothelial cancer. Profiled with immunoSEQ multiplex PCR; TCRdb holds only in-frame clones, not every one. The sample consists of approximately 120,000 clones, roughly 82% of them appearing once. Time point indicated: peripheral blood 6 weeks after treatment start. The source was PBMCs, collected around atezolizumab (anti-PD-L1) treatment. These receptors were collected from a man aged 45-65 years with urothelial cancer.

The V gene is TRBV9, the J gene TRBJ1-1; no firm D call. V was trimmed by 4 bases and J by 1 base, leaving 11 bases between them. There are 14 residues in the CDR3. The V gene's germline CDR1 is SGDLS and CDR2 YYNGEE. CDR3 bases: TGTGCCAGCAGCCCCCAGGCGGGGAACACTGAAGCTTTCTTT. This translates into CASSPQAGNTEAFF.

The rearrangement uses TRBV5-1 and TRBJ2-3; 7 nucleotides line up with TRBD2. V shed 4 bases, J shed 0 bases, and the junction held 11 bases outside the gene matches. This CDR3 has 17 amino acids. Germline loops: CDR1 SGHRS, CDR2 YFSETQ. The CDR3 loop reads CASSPVASGSSTDTQYF. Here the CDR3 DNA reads TGCGCCAGCAGCCCAGTAGCTAGCGGATCTAGCACAGATACGCAGTATTTT.

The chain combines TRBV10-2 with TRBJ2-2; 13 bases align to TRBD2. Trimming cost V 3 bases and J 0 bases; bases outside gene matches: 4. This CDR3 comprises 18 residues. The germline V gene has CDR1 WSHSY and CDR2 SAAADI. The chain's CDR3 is CASSDRLAGGSNTGELFF. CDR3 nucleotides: TGCGCCAGCAGTGATCGACTAGCGGGAGGTTCGAACACCGGGGAGCTGTTTTTT.

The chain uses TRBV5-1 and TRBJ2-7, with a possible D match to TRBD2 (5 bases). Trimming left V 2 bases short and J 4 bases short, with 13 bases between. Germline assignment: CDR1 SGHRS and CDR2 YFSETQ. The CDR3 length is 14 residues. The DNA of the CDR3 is TGCGCCAGCAGCTTCGGTGGGAGCAAGTACGAGCAGTACTTC. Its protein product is CASSFGGSKYEQYF.

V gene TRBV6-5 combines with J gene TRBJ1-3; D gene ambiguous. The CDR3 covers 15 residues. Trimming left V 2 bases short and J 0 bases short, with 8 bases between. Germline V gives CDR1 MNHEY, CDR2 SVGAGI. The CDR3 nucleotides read TGTGCCAGCAGTTACAAACCAGACTCTGGAAACACCATATATTTT. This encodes CASSYKPDSGNTIYF.

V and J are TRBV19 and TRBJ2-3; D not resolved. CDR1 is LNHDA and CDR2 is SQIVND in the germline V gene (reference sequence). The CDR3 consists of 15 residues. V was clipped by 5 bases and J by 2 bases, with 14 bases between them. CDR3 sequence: CASSPPGPNTDTQYF. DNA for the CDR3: TGTGCCAGTAGTCCCCCAGGCCCGAACACAGATACGCAGTATTTT.

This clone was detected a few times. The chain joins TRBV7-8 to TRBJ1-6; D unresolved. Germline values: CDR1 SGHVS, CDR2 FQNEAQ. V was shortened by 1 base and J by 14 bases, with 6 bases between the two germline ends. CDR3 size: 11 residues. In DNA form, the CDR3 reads TGTGCCAGCAGCTTAGGGGAGGCCCTCCACTTT. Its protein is CASSLGEALHF. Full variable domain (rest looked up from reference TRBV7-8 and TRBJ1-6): GAGVSQSPRYKVAKRGQDVALRCDPISGHVSLFWYQQALGQGPEFLTYFQNEAQLDKSGLPSDRFFAERPEGSVSTLKIQRTQQEDSAVYLCASSLGEALHFGNGTRLTVT.

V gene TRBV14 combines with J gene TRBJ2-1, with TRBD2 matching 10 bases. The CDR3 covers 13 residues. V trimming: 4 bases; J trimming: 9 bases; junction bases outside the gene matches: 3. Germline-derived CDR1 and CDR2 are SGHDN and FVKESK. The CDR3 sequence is CASSRPSGSEQFF. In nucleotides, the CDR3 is TGTGCCAGCAGCCGTCCTAGCGGGAGTGAGCAGTTCTTC. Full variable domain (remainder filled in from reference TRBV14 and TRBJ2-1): EAGVTQFPSHSVIEKGQTVTLRCDPISGHDNLYWYRRVMGKEIKFLLHFVKESKQDESGMPNNRFLAERTGGTYSTLKVQPAELEDSGVYFCASSRPSGSEQFFGPGTRLTVL.

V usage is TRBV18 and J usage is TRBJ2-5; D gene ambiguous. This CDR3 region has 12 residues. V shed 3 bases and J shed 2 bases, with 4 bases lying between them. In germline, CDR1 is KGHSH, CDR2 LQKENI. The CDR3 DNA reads TGTGCCAGCTCACCGGAGCAAGAGACCCAGTACTTC. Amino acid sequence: CASSPEQETQYF.

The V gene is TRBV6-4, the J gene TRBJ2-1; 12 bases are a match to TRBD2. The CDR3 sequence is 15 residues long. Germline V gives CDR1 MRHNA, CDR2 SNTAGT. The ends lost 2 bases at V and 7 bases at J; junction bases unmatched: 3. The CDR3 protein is CASSDVTSGSNEQFF. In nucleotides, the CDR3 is TGTGCCAGCAGTGACGTGACTAGCGGGAGTAATGAGCAGTTCTTC.

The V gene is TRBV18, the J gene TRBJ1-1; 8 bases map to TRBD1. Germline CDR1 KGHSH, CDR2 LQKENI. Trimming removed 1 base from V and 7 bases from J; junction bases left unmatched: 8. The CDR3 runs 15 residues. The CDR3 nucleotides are TGTGCCAGCTCACCACAGGGACAGGAGGCAAGTGAAGCTTTCTTT. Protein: CASSPQGQEASEAFF.

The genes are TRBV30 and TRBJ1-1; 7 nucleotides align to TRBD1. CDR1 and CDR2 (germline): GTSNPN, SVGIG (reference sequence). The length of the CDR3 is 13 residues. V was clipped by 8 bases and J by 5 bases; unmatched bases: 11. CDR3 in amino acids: CAICPGTETEAFF. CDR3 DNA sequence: TGTGCCATCTGCCCCGGGACAGAAACTGAAGCTTTCTTT.

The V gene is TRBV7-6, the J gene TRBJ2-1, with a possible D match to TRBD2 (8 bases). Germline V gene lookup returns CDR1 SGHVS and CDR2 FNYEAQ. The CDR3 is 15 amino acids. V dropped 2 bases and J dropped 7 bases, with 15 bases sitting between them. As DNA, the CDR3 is TGTGCCAGCAGCTTAAGGACTAGCAGGGGGAATGAGCAGTTCTTC. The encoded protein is CASSLRTSRGNEQFF.

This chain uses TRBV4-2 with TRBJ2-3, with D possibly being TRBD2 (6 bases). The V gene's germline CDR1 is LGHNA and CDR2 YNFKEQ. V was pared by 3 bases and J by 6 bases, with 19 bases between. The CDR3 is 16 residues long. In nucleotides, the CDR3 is TGTGCCAGCAGCCAGGACCGGGACTCGGCATTGGATACGCAGTATTTT. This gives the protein CASSQDRDSALDTQYF.

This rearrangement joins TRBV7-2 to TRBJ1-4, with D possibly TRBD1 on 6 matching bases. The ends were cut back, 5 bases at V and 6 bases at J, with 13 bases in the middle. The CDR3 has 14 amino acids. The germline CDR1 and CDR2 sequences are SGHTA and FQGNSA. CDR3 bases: TGTGCCAGCAGCAAGGGGGGGGCTCATGAAAAACTGTTTTTT. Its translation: CASSKGGAHEKLFF.

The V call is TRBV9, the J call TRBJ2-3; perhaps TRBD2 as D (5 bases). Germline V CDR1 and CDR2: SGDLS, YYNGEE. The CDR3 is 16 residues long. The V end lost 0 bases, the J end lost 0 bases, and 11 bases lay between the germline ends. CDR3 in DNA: TGTGCCAGCAGCGTAGGGGTAGCGCATAGCACAGATACGCAGTATTTT. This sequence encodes CASSVGVAHSTDTQYF.

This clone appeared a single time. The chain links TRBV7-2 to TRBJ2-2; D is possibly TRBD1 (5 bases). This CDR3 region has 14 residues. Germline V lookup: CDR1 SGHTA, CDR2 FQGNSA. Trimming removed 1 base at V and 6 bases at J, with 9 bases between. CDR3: CASSLVLGAGELFF. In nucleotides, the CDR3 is TGTGCCAGCAGCTTAGTTTTAGGGGCCGGGGAGCTGTTTTTT.

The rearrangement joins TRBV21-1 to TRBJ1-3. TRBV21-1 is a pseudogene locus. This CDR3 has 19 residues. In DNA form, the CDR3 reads TGTGCCAGCAGCAAAATTCCGACCGGAGGCGCGGACTCTGGAAACACCATATATTTT. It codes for CASSKIPTGGADSGNTIYF.

The CDR3 region has the DNA TGCGCCAGCAGCTTGGGTAGCGGGAGGGCCAAGGAGACCCAGTACTTC. It translates to CASSLGSGRAKETQYF. J is TRBJ2-5 and V is TRBV5-1, with 11 positions matching TRBD2. Per the germline V gene, CDR1 is SGHRS and CDR2 is YFSETQ. The CDR3 consists of 16 residues. J lost 5 bases, V lost 0 bases, and 6 bases had no gene match.

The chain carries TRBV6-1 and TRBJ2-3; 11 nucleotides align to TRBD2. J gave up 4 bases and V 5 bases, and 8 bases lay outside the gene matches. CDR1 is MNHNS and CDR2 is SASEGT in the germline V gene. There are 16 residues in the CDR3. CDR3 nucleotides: TGTGCCAGCAGTAAAGGACTAGCGGGCACTGCAGATACGCAGTATTTT. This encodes CASSKGLAGTADTQYF.

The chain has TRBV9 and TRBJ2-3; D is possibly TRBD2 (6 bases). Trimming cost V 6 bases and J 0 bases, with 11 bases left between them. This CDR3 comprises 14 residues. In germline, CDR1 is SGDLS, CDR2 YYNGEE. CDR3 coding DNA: TGTGCCAGCAATAGCGGTTCTAGCACAGATACGCAGTATTTT. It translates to CASNSGSSTDTQYF.

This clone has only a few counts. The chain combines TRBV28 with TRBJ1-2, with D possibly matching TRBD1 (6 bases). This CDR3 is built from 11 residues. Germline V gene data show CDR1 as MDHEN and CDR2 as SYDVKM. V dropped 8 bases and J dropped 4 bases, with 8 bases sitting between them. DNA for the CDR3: TGTGCCAGCGGACAGATCTATGGCTACACCTTC. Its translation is CASGQIYGYTF.

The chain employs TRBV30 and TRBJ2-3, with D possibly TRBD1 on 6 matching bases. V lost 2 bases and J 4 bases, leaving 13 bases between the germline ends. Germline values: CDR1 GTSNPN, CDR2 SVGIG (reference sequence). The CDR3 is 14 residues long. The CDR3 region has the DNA TGTGCCTGGAGTTCTACAGGGATTTCAGATACGCAGTATTTT. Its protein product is CAWSSTGISDTQYF.

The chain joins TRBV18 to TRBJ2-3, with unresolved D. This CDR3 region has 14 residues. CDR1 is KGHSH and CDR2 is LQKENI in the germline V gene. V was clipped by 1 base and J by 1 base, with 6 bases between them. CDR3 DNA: TGTGCCAGCTCACCACGACAAGGCACAGATACGCAGTATTTT. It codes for CASSPRQGTDTQYF.

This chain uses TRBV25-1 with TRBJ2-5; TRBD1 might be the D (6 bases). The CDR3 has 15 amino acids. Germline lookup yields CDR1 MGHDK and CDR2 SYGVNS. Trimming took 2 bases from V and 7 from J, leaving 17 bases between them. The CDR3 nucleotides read TGTGCCAGCAGTGAACGCACAGGGACCCGGGGGACCCAGTACTTC. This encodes CASSERTGTRGTQYF.